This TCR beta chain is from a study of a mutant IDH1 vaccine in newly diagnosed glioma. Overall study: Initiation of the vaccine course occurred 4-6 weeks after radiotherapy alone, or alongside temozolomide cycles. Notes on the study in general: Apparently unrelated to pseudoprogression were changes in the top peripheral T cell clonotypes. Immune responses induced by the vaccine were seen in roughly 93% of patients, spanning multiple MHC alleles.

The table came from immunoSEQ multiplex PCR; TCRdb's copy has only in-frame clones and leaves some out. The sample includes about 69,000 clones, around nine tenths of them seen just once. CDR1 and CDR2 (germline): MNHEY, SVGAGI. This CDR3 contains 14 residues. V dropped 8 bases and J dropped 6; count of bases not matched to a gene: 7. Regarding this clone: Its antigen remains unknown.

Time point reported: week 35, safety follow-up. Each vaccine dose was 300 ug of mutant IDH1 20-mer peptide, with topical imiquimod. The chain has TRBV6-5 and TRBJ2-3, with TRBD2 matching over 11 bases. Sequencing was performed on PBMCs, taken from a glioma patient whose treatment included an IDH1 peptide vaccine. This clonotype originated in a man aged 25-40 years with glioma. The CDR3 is CASRLAGSEDTQYF. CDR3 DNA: TGTGCCAGCCGACTAGCGGGAAGCGAGGATACGCAGTATTTT.